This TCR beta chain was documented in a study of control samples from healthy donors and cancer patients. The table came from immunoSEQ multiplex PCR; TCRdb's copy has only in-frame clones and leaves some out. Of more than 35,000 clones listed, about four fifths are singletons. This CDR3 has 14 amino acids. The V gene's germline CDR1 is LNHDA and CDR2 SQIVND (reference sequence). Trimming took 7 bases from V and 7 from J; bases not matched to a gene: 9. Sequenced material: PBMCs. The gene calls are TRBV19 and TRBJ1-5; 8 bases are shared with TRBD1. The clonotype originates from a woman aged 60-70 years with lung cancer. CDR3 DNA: TGTGCCAGTACCAATAATCAGGGGGCCCAGCCCCAGCATTTT. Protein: CASTNNQGAQPQHF. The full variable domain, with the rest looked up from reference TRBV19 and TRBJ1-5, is DGGITQSPKYLFRKEGQNVTLSCEQNLNHDAMYWYRQDPGQGLRLIYYSQIVNDFQKGDIAEGYSVSREKKESFPLTVTSAQKNPTAFYLCASTNNQGAQPQHFGDGTRLSIL.